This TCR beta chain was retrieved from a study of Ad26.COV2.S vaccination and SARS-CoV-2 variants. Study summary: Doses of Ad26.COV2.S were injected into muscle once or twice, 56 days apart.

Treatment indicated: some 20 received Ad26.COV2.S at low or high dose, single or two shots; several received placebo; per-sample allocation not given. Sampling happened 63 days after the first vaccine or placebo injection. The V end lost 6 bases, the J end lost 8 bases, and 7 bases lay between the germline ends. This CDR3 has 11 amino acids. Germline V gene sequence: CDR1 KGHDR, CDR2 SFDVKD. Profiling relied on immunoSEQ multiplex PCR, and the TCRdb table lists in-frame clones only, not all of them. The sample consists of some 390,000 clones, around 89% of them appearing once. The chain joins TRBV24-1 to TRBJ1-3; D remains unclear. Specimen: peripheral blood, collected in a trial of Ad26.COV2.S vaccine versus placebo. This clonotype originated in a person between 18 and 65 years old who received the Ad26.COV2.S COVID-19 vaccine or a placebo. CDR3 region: CATSYQDTIYF. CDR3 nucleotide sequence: TGTGCCACCAGTTACCAGGACACCATATATTTT.